This T cell receptor beta chain was observed in a study of blood T cell repertoires in COVID-19. Study information: PBMCs, B-cell-depleted T cells, or T cells were the source of the cDNA or gDNA that made up the material.

The protocol was immunoSEQ multiplex PCR, while the TCRdb copy is restricted to in-frame clones and leaves out a portion. The sample lists about 88,000 clones; roughly 72% were seen once. This CDR3 has 15 residues. V lost 1 base, J lost 2 bases, and 12 bases lay in between. CDR1 and CDR2 from the germline V gene are LNHDA and SQIVND (reference sequence). The rearrangement joins TRBV19 to TRBJ2-7; possibly TRBD1 for D (5 bases). This TCR came from a woman aged 55-75 years in a cohort sampled during active or convalescent COVID-19. The sample was peripheral blood. The CDR3 DNA follows: TGTGCCAGTAGTATAGGTTGGGGCGATGCCTACGAGCAGTACTTC. Protein product: CASSIGWGDAYEQYF.